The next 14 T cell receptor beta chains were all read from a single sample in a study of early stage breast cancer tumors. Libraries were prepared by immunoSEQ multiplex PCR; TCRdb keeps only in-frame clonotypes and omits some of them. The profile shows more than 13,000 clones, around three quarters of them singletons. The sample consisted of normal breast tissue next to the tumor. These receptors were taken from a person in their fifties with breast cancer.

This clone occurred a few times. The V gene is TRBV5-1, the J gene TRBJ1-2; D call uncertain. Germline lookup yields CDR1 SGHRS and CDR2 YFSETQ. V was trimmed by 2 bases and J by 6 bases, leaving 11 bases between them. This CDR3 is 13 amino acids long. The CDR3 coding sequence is TGCGCCAGCAGCTTCGTGGGCGCCCATGGCTACACCTTC. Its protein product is CASSFVGAHGYTF.

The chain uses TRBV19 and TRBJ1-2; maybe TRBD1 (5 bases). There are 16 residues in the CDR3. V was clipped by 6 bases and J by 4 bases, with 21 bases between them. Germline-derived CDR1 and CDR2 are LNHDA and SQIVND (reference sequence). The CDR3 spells CASSPGIGAGAYGYTF. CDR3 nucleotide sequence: TGTGCCAGTAGCCCTGGGATTGGGGCCGGTGCCTATGGCTACACCTTC.

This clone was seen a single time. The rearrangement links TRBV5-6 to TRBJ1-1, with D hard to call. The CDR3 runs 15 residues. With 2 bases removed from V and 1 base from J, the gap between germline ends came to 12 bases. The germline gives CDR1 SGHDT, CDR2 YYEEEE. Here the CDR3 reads CASSLYNPANTEAFF. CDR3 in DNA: TGTGCCAGCAGCTTATATAACCCTGCGAACACTGAAGCTTTCTTT. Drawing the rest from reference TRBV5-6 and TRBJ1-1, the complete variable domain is DAGVTQSPTHLIKTRGQQVTLRCSPKSGHDTVSWYQQALGQGPQFIFQYYEEEERQRGNFPDRFSGHQFPNYSSELNVNALLLGDSALYLCASSLYNPANTEAFFGQGTRLTVV.

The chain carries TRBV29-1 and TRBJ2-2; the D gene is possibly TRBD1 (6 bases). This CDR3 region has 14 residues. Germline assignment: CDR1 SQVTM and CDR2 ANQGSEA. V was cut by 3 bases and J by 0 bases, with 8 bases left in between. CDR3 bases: TGCAGCGTTGAGGGGACAACGAACACCGGGGAGCTGTTTTTT. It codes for CSVEGTTNTGELFF.

Here the CDR3 DNA reads TGTGCCAGCAGGACATCTAGCGGGAGCTTTCGGCTTACAGATACGCAGTATTTT. It is translated as CASRTSSGSFRLTDTQYF. The gene calls are TRBV7-2 and TRBJ2-3, with 10 bases lining up with TRBD2. The V and J ends lost 6 bases and 3 bases, in that order; junction bases with no gene match: 15. CDR1 SGHTA and CDR2 FQGNSA come from the germline V gene. The CDR3 length is 18 residues. Variable domain in full (rest from reference TRBV7-2 and TRBJ2-3): GAGVSQSPSNKVTEKGKDVELRCDPISGHTALYWYRQSLGQGLEFLIYFQGNSAPDKSGLPSDRFSAERTGGSVSTLTIQRTQQEDSAVYLCASRTSSGSFRLTDTQYFGPGTRLTVL.

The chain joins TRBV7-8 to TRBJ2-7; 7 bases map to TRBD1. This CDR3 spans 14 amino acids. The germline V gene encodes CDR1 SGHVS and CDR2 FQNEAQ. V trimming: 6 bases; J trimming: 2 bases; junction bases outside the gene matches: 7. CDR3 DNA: TGTGCCAGCAGGGATGACAGGGAAACCTACGAGCAGTACTTC. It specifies CASRDDRETYEQYF.

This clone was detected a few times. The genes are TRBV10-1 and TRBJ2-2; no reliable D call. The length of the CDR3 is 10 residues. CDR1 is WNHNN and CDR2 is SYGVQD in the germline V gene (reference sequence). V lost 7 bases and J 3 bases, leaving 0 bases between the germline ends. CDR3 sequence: CASNTGELFF. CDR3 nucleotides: TGCGCCAGCAACACCGGGGAGCTGTTTTTT.

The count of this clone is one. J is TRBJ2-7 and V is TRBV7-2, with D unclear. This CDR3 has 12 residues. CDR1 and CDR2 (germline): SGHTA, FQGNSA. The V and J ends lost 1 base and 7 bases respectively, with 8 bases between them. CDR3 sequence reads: CASSLGRSEQYF. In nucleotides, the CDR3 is TGTGCCAGCAGCTTAGGCCGGTCGGAGCAGTACTTC.

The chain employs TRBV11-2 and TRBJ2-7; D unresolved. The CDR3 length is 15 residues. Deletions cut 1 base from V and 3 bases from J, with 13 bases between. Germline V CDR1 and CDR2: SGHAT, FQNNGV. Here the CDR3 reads CASSLGSGRHYEQYF. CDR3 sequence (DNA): TGTGCCAGCAGCTTAGGGTCCGGCCGGCACTACGAGCAGTACTTC.

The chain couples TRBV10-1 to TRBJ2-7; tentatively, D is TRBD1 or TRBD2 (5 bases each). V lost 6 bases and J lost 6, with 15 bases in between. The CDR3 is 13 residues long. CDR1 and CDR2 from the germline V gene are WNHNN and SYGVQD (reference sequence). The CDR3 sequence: CASSRDPTSEQYF. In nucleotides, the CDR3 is TGCGCCAGCAGCCGGGACCCGACGAGCGAGCAGTACTTC.

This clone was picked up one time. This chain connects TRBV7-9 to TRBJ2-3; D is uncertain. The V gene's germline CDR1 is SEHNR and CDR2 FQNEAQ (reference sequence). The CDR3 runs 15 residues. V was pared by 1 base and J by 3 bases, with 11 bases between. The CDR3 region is CASSLGTYGTDTQYF. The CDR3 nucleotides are TGTGCCAGCAGCTTAGGGACCTACGGGACAGATACGCAGTATTTT. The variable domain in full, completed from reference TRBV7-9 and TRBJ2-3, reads DTGVSQNPRHKITKRGQNVTFRCDPISEHNRLYWYRQTLGQGPEFLTYFQNEAQLEKSRLLSDRFSAERPKGSFSTLEIQRTEQGDSAMYLCASSLGTYGTDTQYFGPGTRLTVL.

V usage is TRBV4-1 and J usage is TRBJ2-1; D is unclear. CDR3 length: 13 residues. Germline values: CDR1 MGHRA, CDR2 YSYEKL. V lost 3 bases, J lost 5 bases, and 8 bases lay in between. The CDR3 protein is CASSHARNNEQFF. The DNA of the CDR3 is TGCGCCAGCAGCCACGCAAGAAACAATGAGCAGTTCTTC.

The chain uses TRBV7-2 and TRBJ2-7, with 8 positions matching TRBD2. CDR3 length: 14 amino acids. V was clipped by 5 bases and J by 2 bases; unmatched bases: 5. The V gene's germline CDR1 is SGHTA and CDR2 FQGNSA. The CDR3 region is CASSASGGAYEQYF. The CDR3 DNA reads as TGTGCCAGCAGCGCAAGCGGGGGTGCCTACGAGCAGTACTTC. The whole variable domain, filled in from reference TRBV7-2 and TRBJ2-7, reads GAGVSQSPSNKVTEKGKDVELRCDPISGHTALYWYRQSLGQGLEFLIYFQGNSAPDKSGLPSDRFSAERTGGSVSTLTIQRTQQEDSAVYLCASSASGGAYEQYFGPGTRLTVT.

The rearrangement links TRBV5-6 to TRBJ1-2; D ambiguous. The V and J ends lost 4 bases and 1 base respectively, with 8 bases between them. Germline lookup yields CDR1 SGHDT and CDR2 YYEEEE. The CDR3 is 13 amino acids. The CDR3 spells CASSPVHNYGYTF. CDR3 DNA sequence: TGTGCCAGCAGCCCGGTACATAACTATGGCTACACCTTC.